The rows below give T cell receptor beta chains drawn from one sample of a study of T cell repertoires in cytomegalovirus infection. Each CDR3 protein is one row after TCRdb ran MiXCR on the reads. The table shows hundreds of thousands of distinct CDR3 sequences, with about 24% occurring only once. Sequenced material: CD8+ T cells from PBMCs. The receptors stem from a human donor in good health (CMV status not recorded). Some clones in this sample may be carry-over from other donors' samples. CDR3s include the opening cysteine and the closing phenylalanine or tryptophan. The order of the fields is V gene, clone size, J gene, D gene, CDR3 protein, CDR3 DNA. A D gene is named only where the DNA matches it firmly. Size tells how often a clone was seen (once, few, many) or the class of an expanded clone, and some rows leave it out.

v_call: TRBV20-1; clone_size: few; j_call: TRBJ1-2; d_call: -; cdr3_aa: CSARDLAGSNYGYTF; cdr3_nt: TGCAGTGCTAGAGATCTGGCAGGTTCCAACTATGGCTACACCTTC
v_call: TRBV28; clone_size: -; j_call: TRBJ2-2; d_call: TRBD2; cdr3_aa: CASSSSGGAYTGELFF; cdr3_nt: TGTGCCAGCAGTTCTAGCGGGGGGGCTTACACCGGGGAGCTGTTTTTT
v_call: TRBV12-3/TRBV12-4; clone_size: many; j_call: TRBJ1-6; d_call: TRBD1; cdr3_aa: CASSSTLLRTGWYSPLHF; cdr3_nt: TGTGCCAGCAGTTCCACTCTTCTTCGGACAGGGTGGTACTCACCCCTCCACTTT
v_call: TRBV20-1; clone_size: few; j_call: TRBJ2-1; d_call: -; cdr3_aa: CSARDRREERVQFF; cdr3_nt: TGCAGTGCTAGAGATCGGAGGGAAGAACGAGTGCAGTTCTTC
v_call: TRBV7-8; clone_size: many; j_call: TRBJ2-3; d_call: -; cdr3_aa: CASSWAGLTDTQYF; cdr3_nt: TGTGCCAGCAGCTGGGCAGGGCTCACAGATACGCAGTATTTT
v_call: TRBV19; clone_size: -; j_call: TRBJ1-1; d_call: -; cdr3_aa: CASSIDEAPNTEAFF; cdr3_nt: TGTGCCAGTAGTATAGATGAGGCCCCGAACACTGAAGCTTTCTTT
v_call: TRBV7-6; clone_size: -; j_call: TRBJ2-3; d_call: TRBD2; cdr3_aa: CASSHAASGGSDTQYF; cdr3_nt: TGTGCCAGCAGCCATGCGGCTAGCGGGGGTTCAGATACGCAGTATTTT
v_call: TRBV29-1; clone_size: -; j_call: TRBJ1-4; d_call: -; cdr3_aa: CSVEDPEVREKLFF; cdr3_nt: TGCAGCGTTGAAGATCCAGAGGTGAGGGAAAAACTGTTTTTT
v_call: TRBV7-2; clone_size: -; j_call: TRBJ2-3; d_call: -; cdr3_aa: CASSLGRGPTDTQYF; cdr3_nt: TGTGCCAGCAGCTTAGGGCGGGGACCCACAGATACGCAGTATTTT
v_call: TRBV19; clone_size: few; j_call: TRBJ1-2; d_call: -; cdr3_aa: CASSIAGLLRTALNYGYTF; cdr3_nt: TGTGCCAGTAGTATTGCGGGTCTGTTACGGACAGCCCTTAACTATGGCTACACCTTC
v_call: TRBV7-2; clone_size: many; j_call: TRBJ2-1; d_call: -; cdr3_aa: CASSANRDIFYNEQFF; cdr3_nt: TGTGCCAGCAGCGCCAACAGGGACATTTTCTACAATGAGCAGTTCTTC
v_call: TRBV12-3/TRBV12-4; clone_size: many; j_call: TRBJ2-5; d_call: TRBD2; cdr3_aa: CASSSGLAVQETQYF; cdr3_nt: TGTGCCAGCAGTTCGGGACTAGCAGTCCAAGAGACCCAGTACTTC
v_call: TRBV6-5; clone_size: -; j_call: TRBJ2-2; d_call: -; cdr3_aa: CASSYDGVNTGELFF; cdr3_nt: TGTGCCAGCAGTTACGACGGGGTGAACACCGGGGAGCTGTTTTTT
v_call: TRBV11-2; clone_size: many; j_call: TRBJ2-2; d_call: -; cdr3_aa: CASSLEGRPNTGELFF; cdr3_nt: TGTGCCAGCAGCTTAGAGGGTAGGCCGAACACCGGGGAGCTGTTTTTT
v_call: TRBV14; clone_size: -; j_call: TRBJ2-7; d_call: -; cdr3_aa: CASSQEGGSPSYEQYF; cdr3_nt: TGTGCCAGCAGCCAAGAGGGCGGATCCCCTTCCTACGAGCAGTACTTC
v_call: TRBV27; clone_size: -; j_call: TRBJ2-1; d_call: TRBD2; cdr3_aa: CASSRAGGPRYEQFF; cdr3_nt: TGTGCCAGCAGTCGGGCGGGGGGGCCTCGGTATGAGCAGTTCTTC
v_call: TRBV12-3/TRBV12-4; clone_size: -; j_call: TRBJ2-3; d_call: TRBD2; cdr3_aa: CASTPWGGGDTQYF; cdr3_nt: TGTGCCAGCACCCCTTGGGGCGGGGGGGATACGCAGTATTTT
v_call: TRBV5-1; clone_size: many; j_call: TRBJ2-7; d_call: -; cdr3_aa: CASSLGPLYEQYF; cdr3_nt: TGTGCCAGCAGCCTAGGGCCACTCTACGAGCAGTACTTC
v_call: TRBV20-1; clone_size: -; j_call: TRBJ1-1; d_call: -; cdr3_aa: CSASRDTTEAFF; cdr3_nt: TGCAGTGCTTCCCGGGACACCACTGAAGCTTTCTTT
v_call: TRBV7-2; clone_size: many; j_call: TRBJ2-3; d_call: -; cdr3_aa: CASSRASQGPDTQYF; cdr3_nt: TGTGCCAGCAGCCGAGCTAGCCAGGGCCCAGATACGCAGTATTTT
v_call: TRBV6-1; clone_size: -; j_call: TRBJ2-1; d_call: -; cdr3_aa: CTSRGVNEQFF; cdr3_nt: TGTACCAGCCGAGGGGTGAATGAGCAGTTCTTC
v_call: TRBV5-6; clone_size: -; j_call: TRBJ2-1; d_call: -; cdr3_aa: CASSRGTGSPYDEQFF; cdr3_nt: TGTGCCAGCAGCCGAGGAACAGGATCCCCCTACGATGAGCAGTTCTTC
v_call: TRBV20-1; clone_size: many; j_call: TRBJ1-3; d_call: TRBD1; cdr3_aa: CSAGPGQGLGNTIYF; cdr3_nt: TGCAGTGCAGGACCGGGACAGGGGCTTGGAAACACCATATATTTT
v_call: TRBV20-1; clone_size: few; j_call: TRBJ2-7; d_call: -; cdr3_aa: CSAIGGEVSYEQYF; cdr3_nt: TGCAGTGCTATAGGGGGGGAGGTATCCTACGAGCAGTACTTC
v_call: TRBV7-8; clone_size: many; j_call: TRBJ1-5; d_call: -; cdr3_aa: CASSLSSNQPQHF; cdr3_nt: TGTGCCAGCAGCTTATCCAGTAATCAGCCCCAGCATTTT
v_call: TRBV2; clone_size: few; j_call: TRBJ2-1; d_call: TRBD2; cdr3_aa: CASSLSTSGGYNEQFF; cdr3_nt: TGTGCCAGCAGCCTTAGTACTAGCGGGGGTTACAATGAGCAGTTCTTC
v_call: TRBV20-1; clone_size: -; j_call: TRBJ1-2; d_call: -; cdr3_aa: CSAQRDTNYGYTF; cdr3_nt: TGCAGTGCTCAAAGAGATACTAACTATGGCTACACCTTC
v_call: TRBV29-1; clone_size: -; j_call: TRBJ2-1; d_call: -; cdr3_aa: CSFDHGGAPYNEQFF; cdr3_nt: TGCAGCTTTGACCATGGAGGGGCCCCCTACAATGAGCAGTTCTTC
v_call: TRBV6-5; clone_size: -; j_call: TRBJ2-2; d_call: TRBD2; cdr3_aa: CASSSGLAGGPGELFF; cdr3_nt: TGTGCCAGCAGTTCTGGACTAGCGGGGGGGCCCGGGGAGCTGTTTTTT
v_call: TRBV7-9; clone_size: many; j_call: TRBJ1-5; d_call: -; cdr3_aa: CASSLVEQGRGQPQHF; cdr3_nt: TGTGCCAGCAGCTTAGTGGAACAGGGCAGGGGTCAGCCCCAGCATTTT
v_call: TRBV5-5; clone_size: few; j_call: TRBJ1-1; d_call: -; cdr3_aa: CASSLRTPNTEAFF; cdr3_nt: TGTGCCAGCAGCTTGCGGACACCGAACACTGAAGCTTTCTTT
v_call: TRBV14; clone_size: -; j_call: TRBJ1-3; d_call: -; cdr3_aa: CASSQWGSGNTIYF; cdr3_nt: TGTGCCAGCAGCCAATGGGGTTCTGGAAACACCATATATTTT
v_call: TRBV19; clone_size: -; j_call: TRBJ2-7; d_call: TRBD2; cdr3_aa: CASSILPGGGRWYEQYF; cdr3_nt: TGTGCCAGTAGTATCCTGCCTGGCGGGGGGCGCTGGTACGAGCAGTACTTC
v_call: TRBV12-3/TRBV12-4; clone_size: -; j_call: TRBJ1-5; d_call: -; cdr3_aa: CAVGHQSQHF; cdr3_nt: TGTGCAGTGGGACATCAGTCCCAGCATTTT
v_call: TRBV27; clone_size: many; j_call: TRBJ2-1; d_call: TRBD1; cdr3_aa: CASSFGTEDNEQFF; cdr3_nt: TGTGCCAGCAGTTTCGGGACAGAGGACAATGAGCAGTTCTTC
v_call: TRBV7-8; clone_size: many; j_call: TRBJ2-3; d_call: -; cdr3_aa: CASSLAGAGTDTQYF; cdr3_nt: TGTGCCAGCAGCTTAGCCGGTGCCGGCACAGATACGCAGTATTTT
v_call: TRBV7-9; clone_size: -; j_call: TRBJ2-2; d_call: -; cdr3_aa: CASSNSIGAGELFF; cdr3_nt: TGTGCCAGCAGCAACTCAATTGGTGCCGGGGAGCTGTTTTTT
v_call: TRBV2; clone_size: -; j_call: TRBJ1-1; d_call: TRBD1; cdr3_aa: CASSLWTGWNTEAFF; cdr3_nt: TGTGCCAGCAGCCTCTGGACAGGGTGGAACACTGAAGCTTTCTTT
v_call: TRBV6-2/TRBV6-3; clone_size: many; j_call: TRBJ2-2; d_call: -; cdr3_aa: CASSYSAGVERWTGELFF; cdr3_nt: TGTGCCAGCAGTTACTCCGCCGGGGTTGAACGGTGGACCGGGGAGCTGTTTTTT
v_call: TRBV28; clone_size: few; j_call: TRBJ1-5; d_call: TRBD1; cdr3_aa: CASSLWAGGVNQPQHF; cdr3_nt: TGTGCCAGCAGTTTATGGGCAGGGGGCGTTAATCAGCCCCAGCATTTT
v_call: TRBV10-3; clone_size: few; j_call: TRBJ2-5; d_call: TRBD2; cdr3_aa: CAINGGGMVGQETQYF; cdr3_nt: TGTGCCATCAACGGCGGGGGGATGGTAGGCCAAGAGACCCAGTACTTC
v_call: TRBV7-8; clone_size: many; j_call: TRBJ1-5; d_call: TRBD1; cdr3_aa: CASSFRDSMDNQPQHF; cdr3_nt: TGTGCCAGCAGCTTCCGGGACAGCATGGACAATCAGCCCCAGCATTTT
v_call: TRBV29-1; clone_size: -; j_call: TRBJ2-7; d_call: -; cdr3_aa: CSVATTLYLSGSYEQYF; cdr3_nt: TGCAGCGTTGCCACTACCCTTTACCTTTCAGGATCCTACGAGCAGTACTTC
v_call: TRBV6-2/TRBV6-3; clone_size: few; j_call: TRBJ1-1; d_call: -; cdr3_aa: CASSYLPVGGTEAFF; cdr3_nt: TGTGCCAGCAGTTACCTACCGGTTGGGGGGACTGAAGCTTTCTTT
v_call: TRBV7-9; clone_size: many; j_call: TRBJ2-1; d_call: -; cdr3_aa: CASSFPYDSSFYNEQFF; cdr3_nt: TGTGCCAGCAGCTTCCCCTACGACTCGTCATTTTACAATGAGCAGTTCTTC